This TCR beta chain appears in the sequencing data of a study of T-cell memory formation after mild COVID-19. Study-level findings and limits: The main location of contracting CD4+ clones was CM and EM, and that of contracting CD8+ clones was EMRA.

This CDR3 is 13 amino acids long. V shed 10 bases and J 2 bases; nucleotides not matched to a gene: 3. Germline CDR1 reads KGHDR; CDR2 reads SFDVKD. TCRdb reprocessed the 5' RACE reads via MiXCR and lists one record per CDR3 protein. The data show about 430,000 distinct CDR3 sequences, roughly 24% seen once. The table lists this clonotype with many counts. Its target is not known. The TCR sequence derives from an adult woman who had mild COVID-19 (a few samples of this study predate the infection). Cell type and time point are not known. Sequenced: PBMCs or a T cell subset sorted from them (not recorded which). The V gene is TRBV24-1, the J gene TRBJ1-5; 8 bases line up with TRBD1. The chain's CDR3 is CATQGQGNQPQHF. The CDR3 DNA reads TGTGCCACGCAGGGACAGGGCAATCAGCCCCAGCATTTT.